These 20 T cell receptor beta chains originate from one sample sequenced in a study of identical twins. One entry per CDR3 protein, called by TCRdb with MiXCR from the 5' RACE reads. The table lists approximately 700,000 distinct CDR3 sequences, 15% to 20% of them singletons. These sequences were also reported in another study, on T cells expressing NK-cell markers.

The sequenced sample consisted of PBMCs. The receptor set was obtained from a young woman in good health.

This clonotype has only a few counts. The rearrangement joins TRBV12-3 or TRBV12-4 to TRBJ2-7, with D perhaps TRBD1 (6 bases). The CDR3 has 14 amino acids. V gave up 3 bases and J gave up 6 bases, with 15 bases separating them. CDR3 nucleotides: TGTGCCAGCAGTTTGGGGGCCACCTCTGCCGAGCAGTACTTC. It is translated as CASSLGATSAEQYF.

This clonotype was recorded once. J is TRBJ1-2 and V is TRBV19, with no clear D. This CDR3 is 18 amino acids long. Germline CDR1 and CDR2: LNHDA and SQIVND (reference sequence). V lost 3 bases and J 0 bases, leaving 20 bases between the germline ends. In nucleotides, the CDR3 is TGTGCCAGTAGTATTCAGTCGGGAACGACCCTATCTAACTATGGCTACACCTTC. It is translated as CASSIQSGTTLSNYGYTF.

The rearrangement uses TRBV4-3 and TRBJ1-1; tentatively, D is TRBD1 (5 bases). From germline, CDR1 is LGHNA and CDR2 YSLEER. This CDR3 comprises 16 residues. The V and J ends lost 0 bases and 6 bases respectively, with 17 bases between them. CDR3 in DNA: TGCGCCAGCAGCCAAGATTTGGGCAGGGACTTGTCTGAAGCTTTCTTT. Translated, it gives CASSQDLGRDLSEAFF.

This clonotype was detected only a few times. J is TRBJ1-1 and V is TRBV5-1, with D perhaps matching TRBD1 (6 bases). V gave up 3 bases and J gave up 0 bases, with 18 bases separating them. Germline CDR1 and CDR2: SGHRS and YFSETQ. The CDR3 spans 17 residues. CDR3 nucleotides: TGCGCCAGCAGCTGGAGGGGGTCTGGGGATATGAACACTGAAGCTTTCTTT. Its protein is CASSWRGSGDMNTEAFF.

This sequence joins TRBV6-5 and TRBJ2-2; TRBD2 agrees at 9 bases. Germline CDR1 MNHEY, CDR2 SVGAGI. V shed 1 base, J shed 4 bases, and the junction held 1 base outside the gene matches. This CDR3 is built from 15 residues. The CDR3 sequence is CASSYWRGGTGELFF. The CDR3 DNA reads TGTGCCAGCAGTTACTGGCGGGGGGGCACCGGGGAGCTGTTTTTT.

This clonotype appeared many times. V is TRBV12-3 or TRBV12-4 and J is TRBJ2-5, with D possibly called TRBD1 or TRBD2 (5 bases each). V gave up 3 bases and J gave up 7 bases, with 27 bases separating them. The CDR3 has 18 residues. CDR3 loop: CASSFGTRGGNQRGTQYF. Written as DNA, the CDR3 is TGTGCCAGCAGTTTCGGAACTCGGGGCGGCAACCAGAGGGGGACCCAGTACTTC.

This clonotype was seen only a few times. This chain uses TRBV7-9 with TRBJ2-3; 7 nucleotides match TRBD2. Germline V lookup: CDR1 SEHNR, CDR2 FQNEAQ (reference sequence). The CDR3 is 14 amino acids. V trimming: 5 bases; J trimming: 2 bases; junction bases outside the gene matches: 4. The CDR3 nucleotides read TGTGCCAGCAGCCCGCGGGGGTTCACAGATACGCAGTATTTT. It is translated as CASSPRGFTDTQYF.

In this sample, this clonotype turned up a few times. The CDR3 bases are TGTGCCAGCAGCCGGGACGCAGGCATAGTCGAGCTGTTTTTT. It specifies CASSRDAGIVELFF. The chain has TRBV7-9 and TRBJ2-2; either TRBD1 or TRBD2 may supply D (5 bases each). Germline CDR1 reads SEHNR; CDR2 reads FQNEAQ (reference sequence). The CDR3 spans 14 residues. Trimming shortened V by 5 bases and J by 11 bases, and 18 bases separated the two germline ends.

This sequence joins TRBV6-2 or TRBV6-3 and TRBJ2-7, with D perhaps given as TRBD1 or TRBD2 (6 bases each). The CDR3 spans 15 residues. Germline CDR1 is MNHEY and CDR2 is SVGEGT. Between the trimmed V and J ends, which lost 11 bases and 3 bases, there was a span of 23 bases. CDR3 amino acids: CAARKSSGGGYEQYF. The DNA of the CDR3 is TGTGCCGCCAGGAAGTCCTCAGGAGGGGGCTACGAGCAGTACTTC.

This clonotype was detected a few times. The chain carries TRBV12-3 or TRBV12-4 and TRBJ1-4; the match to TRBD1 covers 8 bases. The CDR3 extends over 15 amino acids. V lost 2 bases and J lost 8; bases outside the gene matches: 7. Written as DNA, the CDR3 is TGTGCCAGCAGTTTAAGTTCGAGGGACAGGGAAAAACTGTTTTTT. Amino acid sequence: CASSLSSRDREKLFF.

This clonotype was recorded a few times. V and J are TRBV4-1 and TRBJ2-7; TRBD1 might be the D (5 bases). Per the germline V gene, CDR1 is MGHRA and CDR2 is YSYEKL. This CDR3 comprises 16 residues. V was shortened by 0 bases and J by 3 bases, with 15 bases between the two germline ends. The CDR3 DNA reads TGCGCCAGCAGCCAAGATCCGAGACAGTTGTTCTACGAGCAGTACTTC. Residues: CASSQDPRQLFYEQYF.

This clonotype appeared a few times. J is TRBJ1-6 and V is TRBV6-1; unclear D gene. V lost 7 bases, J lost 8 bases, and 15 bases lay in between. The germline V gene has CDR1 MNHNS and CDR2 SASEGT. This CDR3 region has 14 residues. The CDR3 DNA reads TGTGCCAGCATGCGGAGTAGCGGTGATTCACCCCTCCACTTT. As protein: CASMRSSGDSPLHF.

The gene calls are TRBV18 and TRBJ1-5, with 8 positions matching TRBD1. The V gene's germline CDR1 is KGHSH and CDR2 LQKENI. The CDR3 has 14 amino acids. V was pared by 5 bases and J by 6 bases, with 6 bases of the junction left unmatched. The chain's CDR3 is CASSKDRVGQPQHF. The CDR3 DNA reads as TGTGCCAGCTCAAAGGACAGGGTAGGTCAGCCCCAGCATTTT.

The CDR3 nucleotides are TGTGCCAGCAGCGTAGCTGGACTAGGGGGATACAATGAGCAGTTCTTC. Its protein product is CASSVAGLGGYNEQFF. The V and J genes are TRBV9 and TRBJ2-1; D might be TRBD2 (7 bases). Deletions cut 0 bases from V and 4 bases from J, with 14 bases between. Germline V gives CDR1 SGDLS, CDR2 YYNGEE. The CDR3 runs to 16 residues. Full variable domain (rest looked up from reference TRBV9 and TRBJ2-1): DSGVTQTPKHLITATGQRVTLRCSPRSGDLSVYWYQQSLDQGLQFLIQYYNGEERAKGNILERFSAQQFPDLHSELNLSSLELGDSALYFCASSVAGLGGYNEQFFGPGTRLTVL.

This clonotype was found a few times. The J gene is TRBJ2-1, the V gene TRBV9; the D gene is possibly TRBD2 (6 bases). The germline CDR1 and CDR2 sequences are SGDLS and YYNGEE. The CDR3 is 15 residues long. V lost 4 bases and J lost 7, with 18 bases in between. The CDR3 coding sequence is TGTGCCAGCAGCACCCAAGGCGGGACGGGGAATGAGCAGTTCTTC. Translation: CASSTQGGTGNEQFF.

CDR3 sequence reads: CSASGGQGSYEQYF. CDR3 bases: TGCAGTGCTAGTGGCGGACAGGGCTCCTACGAGCAGTACTTC. V gene TRBV20-1 combines with J gene TRBJ2-7; 8 bases are shared with TRBD1. The CDR3 runs 14 residues. The junction had 4 bases not matched to a gene; V was cut back by 3 bases and J by 0 bases. Per the germline V gene, CDR1 is DFQATT and CDR2 is SNEGSKA (reference sequence).

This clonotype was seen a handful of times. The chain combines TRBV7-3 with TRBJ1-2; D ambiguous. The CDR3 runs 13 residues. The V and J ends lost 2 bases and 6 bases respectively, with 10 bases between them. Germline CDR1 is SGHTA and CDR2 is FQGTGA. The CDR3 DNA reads TGTGCCAGCAGCTTAGACCTCGACCATGGCTACACCTTC. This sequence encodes CASSLDLDHGYTF. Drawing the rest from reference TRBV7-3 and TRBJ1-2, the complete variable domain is GAGVSQTPSNKVTEKGKYVELRCDPISGHTALYWYRQSLGQGPEFLIYFQGTGAADDSGLPNDRFFAVRPEGSVSTLKIQRTERGDSAVYLCASSLDLDHGYTFGSGTRLTVV.

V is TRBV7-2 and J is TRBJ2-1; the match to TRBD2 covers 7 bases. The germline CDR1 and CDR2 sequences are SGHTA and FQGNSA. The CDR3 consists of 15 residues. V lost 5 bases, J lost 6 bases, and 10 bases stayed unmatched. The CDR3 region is CASSPALLASNEQFF. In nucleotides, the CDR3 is TGTGCCAGCAGCCCCGCCCTACTAGCGAGCAATGAGCAGTTCTTC.

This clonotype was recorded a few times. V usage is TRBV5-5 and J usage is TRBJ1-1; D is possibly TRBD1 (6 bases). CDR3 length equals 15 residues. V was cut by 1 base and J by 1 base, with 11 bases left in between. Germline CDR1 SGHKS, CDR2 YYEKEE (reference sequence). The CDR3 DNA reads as TGTGCCAGCAGCTTGTATCCCAGGGGGAACACTGAAGCTTTCTTT. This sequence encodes CASSLYPRGNTEAFF.

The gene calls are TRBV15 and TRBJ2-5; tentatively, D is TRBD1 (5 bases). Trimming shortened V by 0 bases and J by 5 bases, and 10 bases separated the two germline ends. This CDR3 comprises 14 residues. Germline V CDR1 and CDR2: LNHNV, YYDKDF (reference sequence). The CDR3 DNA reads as TGTGCCACCAGCAGAGATATGGGGCTTGAGACCCAGTACTTC. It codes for CATSRDMGLETQYF.